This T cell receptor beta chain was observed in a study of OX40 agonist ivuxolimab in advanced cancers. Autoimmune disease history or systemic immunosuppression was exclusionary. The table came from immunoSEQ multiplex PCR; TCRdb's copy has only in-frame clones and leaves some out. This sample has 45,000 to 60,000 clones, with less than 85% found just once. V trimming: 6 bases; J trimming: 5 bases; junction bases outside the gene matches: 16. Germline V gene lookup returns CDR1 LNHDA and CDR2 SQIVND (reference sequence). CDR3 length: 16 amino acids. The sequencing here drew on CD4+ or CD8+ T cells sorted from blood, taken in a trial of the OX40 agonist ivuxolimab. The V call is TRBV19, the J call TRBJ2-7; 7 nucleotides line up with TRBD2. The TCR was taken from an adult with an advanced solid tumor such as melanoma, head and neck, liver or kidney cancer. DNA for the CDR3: TGTGCCAGTAGCCCCGCTCGGACTAGGGGTAGGGACGAGCAGTACTTC. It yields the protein CASSPARTRGRDEQYF. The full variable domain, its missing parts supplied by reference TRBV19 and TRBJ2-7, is DGGITQSPKYLFRKEGQNVTLSCEQNLNHDAMYWYRQDPGQGLRLIYYSQIVNDFQKGDIAEGYSVSREKKESFPLTVTSAQKNPTAFYLCASSPARTRGRDEQYFGPGTRLTVT.